This note documents a single T cell receptor beta chain sequence. The antigen is undetermined. Data came from immunoSEQ multiplex PCR; TCRdb stores just in-frame clones and leaves some out. The sample records 9,000 to 13,000 clones, more than 60% being singletons. The data are from a study of follicular helper T cells after annual influenza vaccination. Study-level results: Rare clonotypes were missed; only about 10-21% of cells gave TCRB.

In germline, CDR1 is MNHEY, CDR2 SVGAGI. This CDR3 is 13 amino acids long. V lost 1 base and J lost 5, with 8 bases in between. Per time point, roughly 40-100 mL of blood was sampled. The source material was CXCR5- memory CD4+ T cells sorted from blood, sampled 6 weeks after influenza vaccination. The clonotype was recovered from an adult who received the influenza vaccine. The chain uses TRBV6-5 and TRBJ1-2; no definite D call. CDR3 DNA sequence: TGTGCCAGCAGTTACTATGGCGGTTATGGCTACACCTTC. Protein: CASSYYGGYGYTF.